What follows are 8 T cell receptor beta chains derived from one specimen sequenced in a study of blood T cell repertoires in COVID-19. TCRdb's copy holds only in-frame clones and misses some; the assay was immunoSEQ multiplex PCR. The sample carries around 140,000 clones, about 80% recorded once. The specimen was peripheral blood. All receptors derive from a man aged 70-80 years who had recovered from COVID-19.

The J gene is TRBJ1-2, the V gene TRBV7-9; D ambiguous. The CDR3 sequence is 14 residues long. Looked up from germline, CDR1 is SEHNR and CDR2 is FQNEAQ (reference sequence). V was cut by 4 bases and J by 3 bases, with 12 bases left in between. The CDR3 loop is CASSSVGSHYGYTF. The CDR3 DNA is TGTGCCAGCAGCTCGGTGGGCAGCCACTATGGCTACACCTTC.

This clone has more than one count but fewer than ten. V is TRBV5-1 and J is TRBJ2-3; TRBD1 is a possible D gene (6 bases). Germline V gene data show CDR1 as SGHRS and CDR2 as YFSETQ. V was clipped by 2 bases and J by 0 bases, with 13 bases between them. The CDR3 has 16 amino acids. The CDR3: CASSLVGQHSTDTQYF. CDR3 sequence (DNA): TGCGCCAGCAGCTTAGTTGGACAGCATAGCACAGATACGCAGTATTTT.

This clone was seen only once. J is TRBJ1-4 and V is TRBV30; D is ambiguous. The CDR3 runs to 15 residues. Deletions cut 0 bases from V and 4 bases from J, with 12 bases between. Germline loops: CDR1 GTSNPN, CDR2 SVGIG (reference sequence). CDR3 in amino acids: CAWSVFRGFNEKLFF. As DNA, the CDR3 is TGTGCCTGGAGTGTATTTCGGGGATTTAATGAAAAACTGTTTTTT.

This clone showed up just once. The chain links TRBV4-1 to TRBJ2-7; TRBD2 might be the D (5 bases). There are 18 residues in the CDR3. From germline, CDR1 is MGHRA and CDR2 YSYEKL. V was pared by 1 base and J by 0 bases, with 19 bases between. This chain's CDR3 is CASSQGDGRGRSSYEQYF. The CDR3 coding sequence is TGCGCCAGCAGCCAAGGTGACGGACGCGGGCGAAGCTCCTACGAGCAGTACTTC.

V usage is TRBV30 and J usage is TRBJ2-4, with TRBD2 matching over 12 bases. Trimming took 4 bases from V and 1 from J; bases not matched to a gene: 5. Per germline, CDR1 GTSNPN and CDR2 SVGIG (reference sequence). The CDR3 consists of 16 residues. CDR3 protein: CAWTPSGRGAKNIQYF. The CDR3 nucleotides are TGTGCCTGGACACCTAGCGGGAGGGGGGCCAAAAACATTCAGTACTTC. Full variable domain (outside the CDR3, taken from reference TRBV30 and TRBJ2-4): SQTIHQWPATLVQPVGSPLSLECTVEGTSNPNLYWYRQAAGRGLQLLFYSVGIGQISSEVPQNLSASRPQDRQFILSSKKLLLSDSGFYLCAWTPSGRGAKNIQYFGAGTRLSVL.

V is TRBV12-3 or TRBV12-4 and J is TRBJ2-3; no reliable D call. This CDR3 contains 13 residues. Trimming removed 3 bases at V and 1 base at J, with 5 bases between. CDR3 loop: CASSFIGTDTQYF. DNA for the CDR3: TGTGCCAGCAGTTTTATAGGCACAGATACGCAGTATTTT.

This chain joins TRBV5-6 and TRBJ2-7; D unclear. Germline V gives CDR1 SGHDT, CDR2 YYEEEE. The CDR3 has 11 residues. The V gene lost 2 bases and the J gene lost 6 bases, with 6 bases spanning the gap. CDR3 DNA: TGTGCCAGCAGCTTTAGTCGCGAGCAGTACTTC. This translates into CASSFSREQYF.

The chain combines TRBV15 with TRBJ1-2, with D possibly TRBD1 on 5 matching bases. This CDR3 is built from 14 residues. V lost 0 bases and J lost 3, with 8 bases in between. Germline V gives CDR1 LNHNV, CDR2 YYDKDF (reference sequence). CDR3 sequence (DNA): TGTGCCACCAGCAGAGATCGACAGCACTATGGCTACACCTTC. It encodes CATSRDRQHYGYTF.